The 32 T cell receptor beta chains in this list originate from one sample, sequenced in a study of identical twins. TCRdb analysed the 5' RACE reads with MiXCR anew, one entry per CDR3 protein. The sample yields hundreds of thousands of distinct CDR3 sequences, roughly 6% seen once. Specimen: naive T cells sorted from blood. These receptors were taken from a man between 18 and 29 years old in good health.

This clonotype was recorded at least ten times. V usage is TRBV6-2 or TRBV6-3 and J usage is TRBJ2-1; 7 positions match TRBD2. The V segment lost 0 bases and the J segment 6 bases; nucleotides outside the gene matches: 11. Germline V CDR1 and CDR2: MNHEY, SVGEGT. The CDR3 totals 17 residues. The CDR3, as DNA: TGTGCCAGCAGTTACTCGAAGGAGTTGCGGGAGAGCAATGAGCAGTTCTTC. It specifies CASSYSKELRESNEQFF.

Only a few counts were recorded for this clonotype. The rearrangement uses TRBV4-1 and TRBJ2-3; possible D gene TRBD1, 7 bases. V lost 2 bases and J lost 6, with 12 bases in between. This CDR3 contains 14 residues. CDR1 and CDR2 (germline): MGHRA, YSYEKL. The CDR3 loop is CASSQLPGGDTQYF. For the CDR3, the DNA is TGCGCCAGCAGCCAACTCCCAGGGGGGGATACGCAGTATTTT.

This clonotype came up many times. This chain joins TRBV30 and TRBJ1-3; D is ambiguous. The CDR3 totals 14 residues. Germline V gene data show CDR1 as GTSNPN and CDR2 as SVGIG (reference sequence). Trimming pared 2 bases from V and 0 bases from J, leaving 8 bases between. The CDR3 region has the DNA TGTGCCTGGAGTAGGCCCCCCTCTGGAAACACCATATATTTT. Protein product: CAWSRPPSGNTIYF.

A word on this clonotype: Possible read error: a much larger clone is one base away. V and J are TRBV12-3 or TRBV12-4 and TRBJ2-1; 13 positions match TRBD2. The CDR3 loop spans 15 amino acids. Germline trimming cut 6 bases from V and 4 bases from J; bases unmatched to any gene: 3. The CDR3 DNA is TGTGCCAGCAGACAACTAGCGGGAGGGTACAATGAGCAGTTCTTC. Residues: CASRQLAGGYNEQFF.

In its sample, this clonotype was seen a few times. The V call is TRBV5-1, the J call TRBJ2-3; D possibly corresponds to TRBD1 (7 bases). V lost 0 bases, J lost 3 bases, and 17 bases lay in between. The V gene's germline CDR1 is SGHRS and CDR2 YFSETQ. There are 17 residues in the CDR3. DNA for the CDR3: TGCGCCAGCAGCTTGGCCCCGGGCCCAGGGGGGACAGATACGCAGTATTTT. It yields the protein CASSLAPGPGGTDTQYF.

This clonotype has a handful of counts. The chain couples TRBV6-5 to TRBJ2-1; no definite D call. The CDR3 totals 12 residues. Per germline, CDR1 MNHEY and CDR2 SVGAGI. Trimming cost V 5 bases and J 7 bases, with 9 bases left between them. The CDR3 region has the DNA TGTGCCAGCAGTATTCCGGGTAATGAGCAGTTCTTC. It is translated as CASSIPGNEQFF.

This clonotype showed up many times. This rearrangement joins TRBV3-1 to TRBJ2-1; D is uncertain. This CDR3 is 12 amino acids long. Looked up from germline, CDR1 is LGHDT and CDR2 is YNNKEL (reference sequence). V was clipped by 2 bases and J by 9 bases, with 8 bases between them. In DNA form, the CDR3 reads TGTGCCAGCAGCCAACCCCCGGGTGAGCAGTTCTTC. It codes for CASSQPPGEQFF.

In its sample, this clonotype is medium-sized. The chain has TRBV10-3 and TRBJ1-2; unclear D gene. The V gene's germline CDR1 is ENHRY and CDR2 SYGVKD. The ends were cut back, 6 bases at V and 7 bases at J, with 18 bases in the middle. CDR3 length: 14 amino acids. CDR3 amino acids: CAISPTGSLGGYTF. CDR3 bases: TGTGCCATCAGCCCGACGGGAAGTTTGGGTGGCTACACCTTC.

The chain couples TRBV20-1 to TRBJ2-1, with D possibly being TRBD2 (6 bases). V lost 8 bases, J lost 0 bases, and 14 bases lay in between. This CDR3 is built from 14 residues. Germline V CDR1 and CDR2: DFQATT, SNEGSKA (reference sequence). CDR3 coding DNA: TGCAGTCCCCGAGCGGACTACTCCTACAATGAGCAGTTCTTC. Translation: CSPRADYSYNEQFF.

This clonotype has a count of ten or more. V gene TRBV29-1 combines with J gene TRBJ2-5, with D possibly matching TRBD1 (6 bases). The CDR3 spans 14 residues. The V and J ends lost 0 bases and 0 bases respectively, with 8 bases between them. Germline values: CDR1 SQVTM, CDR2 ANQGSEA. CDR3 in amino acids: CSVEDTGYQETQYF. CDR3 DNA: TGCAGCGTTGAAGATACAGGGTACCAAGAGACCCAGTACTTC. Drawing the rest from reference TRBV29-1 and TRBJ2-5, the complete variable domain is SAVISQKPSRDICQRGTSLTIQCQVDSQVTMMFWYRQQPGQSLTLIATANQGSEATYESGFVIDKFPISRPNLTFSTLTVSNMSPEDSSIYLCSVEDTGYQETQYFGPGTRLLVL.

The chain joins TRBV15 to TRBJ1-2; 9 bases fit TRBD1. The length of the CDR3 is 16 residues. The germline gives CDR1 LNHNV, CDR2 YYDKDF (reference sequence). V lost 9 bases, J lost 7 bases, and 18 bases stayed unmatched. The CDR3 DNA is TGTGCCACGGAGTCCAATTTCCGGGACAGGGATTTTGGCTACACCTTC. Translated: CATESNFRDRDFGYTF.

This clonotype is a singleton in its sample. This chain uses TRBV27 with TRBJ1-4; 7 bases are shared with TRBD1. Germline CDR1 MNHEY, CDR2 SMNVEV (reference sequence). There are 15 residues in the CDR3. Losses at the gene ends were 6 bases for V and 10 bases for J; bases not matched to a gene: 14. This CDR3 reads CASSPETGSLRKLFF. The CDR3 nucleotides read TGTGCCAGCAGCCCGGAGACAGGGTCTTTGAGAAAACTGTTTTTT.

This clonotype was counted between two and nine times. The chain combines TRBV5-6 with TRBJ2-5; TRBD2 matches at 7 bases. Germline loops: CDR1 SGHDT, CDR2 YYEEEE. V was pared by 1 base and J by 1 base, with 7 bases of the junction left unmatched. CDR3 length: 16 residues. CDR3 sequence reads: CASSLLAGETQETQYF. CDR3 sequence (DNA): TGTGCCAGCAGCTTGCTTGCGGGGGAAACCCAAGAGACCCAGTACTTC.

A few counts support this clonotype. This chain connects TRBV28 to TRBJ2-4; D may correspond to TRBD1 or TRBD2 (5 bases each). The CDR3 is 16 amino acids. The germline CDR1 and CDR2 sequences are MDHEN and SYDVKM. With 7 bases removed from V and 0 bases from J, the gap between germline ends came to 16 bases. CDR3 DNA: TGTGCCAGCAAAAACTCTGGGACCCAAGCCAAAAACATTCAGTACTTC. Its protein product is CASKNSGTQAKNIQYF.

This clonotype was recorded a few times. The CDR3 sequence is CASSYSPGTGYNEQFF. DNA for the CDR3: TGTGCCAGCAGTTACTCTCCCGGGACGGGATACAATGAGCAGTTCTTC. V is TRBV6-5 and J is TRBJ2-1; D might be TRBD1 or TRBD2, each matching 5 bases. The CDR3 loop spans 16 amino acids. Germline assignment: CDR1 MNHEY and CDR2 SVGAGI. The V end was cut by 0 bases, the J end by 4 bases, with 13 bases between.

The chain has TRBV5-1 and TRBJ2-1, with 7 bases fitting TRBD2. Germline trimming cut 0 bases from V and 3 bases from J; bases unmatched to any gene: 6. Germline CDR1 is SGHRS and CDR2 is YFSETQ. The CDR3 length is 16 residues. For the CDR3, the DNA is TGCGCCAGCAGCTTGGACGCTAGCGGAGTCTACAATGAGCAGTTCTTC. This encodes CASSLDASGVYNEQFF.

This chain links TRBV2 with TRBJ1-4; no reliable D call. There are 14 residues in the CDR3. Germline V gene data show CDR1 as SNHLY and CDR2 as FYNNEI. V was cut by 8 bases and J by 7 bases, with 17 bases left in between. The CDR3 reads CASWFTAVGEKLFF. The CDR3 DNA reads TGTGCCAGCTGGTTTACAGCGGTGGGTGAAAAACTGTTTTTT.

This clonotype has just a few counts. This chain uses TRBV27 with TRBJ1-5; D is perhaps TRBD1 (5 bases). The V end was cut by 3 bases, the J end by 2 bases, with 11 bases between. Germline lookup yields CDR1 MNHEY and CDR2 SMNVEV (reference sequence). This CDR3 spans 15 amino acids. CDR3 amino acids: CASSFGASGNQPQHF. Written as DNA, the CDR3 is TGTGCCAGCAGTTTTGGGGCTTCGGGCAATCAGCCCCAGCATTTT.

The chain employs TRBV5-1 and TRBJ2-2; 7 nucleotides match TRBD1. The CDR3 totals 16 residues. The V gene's germline CDR1 is SGHRS and CDR2 YFSETQ. The junction had 4 bases not matched to a gene; V was cut back by 1 base and J by 1 base. CDR3 in DNA: TGCGCCAGCAGCTTGACCGGGACAGTGAACACCGGGGAGCTGTTTTTT. Its protein is CASSLTGTVNTGELFF. The full variable domain, rest sourced from reference TRBV5-1 and TRBJ2-2, is KAGVTQTPRYLIKTRGQQVTLSCSPISGHRSVSWYQQTPGQGLQFLFEYFSETQRNKGNFPGRFSGRQFSNSRSEMNVSTLELGDSALYLCASSLTGTVNTGELFFGEGSRLTVL.

This chain links TRBV3-1 with TRBJ2-1; tentatively, D is TRBD1 (5 bases). Deletions cut 1 base from V and 6 bases from J, with 7 bases between. The CDR3 extends over 13 amino acids. The germline V gene has CDR1 LGHDT and CDR2 YNNKEL (reference sequence). Here the CDR3 DNA reads TGTGCCAGCAGCCAAGGACAGATCAATGAGCAGTTCTTC. Translated, it gives CASSQGQINEQFF.

The sample holds many counts of this clonotype. The V call is TRBV4-2, the J call TRBJ2-2, with 8 bases lining up with TRBD1. In germline, CDR1 is LGHNA, CDR2 YNFKEQ. V was pared by 6 bases and J by 1 base, with 4 bases of the junction left unmatched. The CDR3 is 15 amino acids. The CDR3 sequence is CASRTGGGNTGELFF. CDR3 sequence (DNA): TGTGCCAGCAGAACAGGGGGAGGGAACACCGGGGAGCTGTTTTTT.

This clonotype was detected ten times or more. The V gene is TRBV29-1, the J gene TRBJ2-7; the D call may be TRBD1 or TRBD2 (5 bases each). The CDR3 covers 11 residues. The germline V gene encodes CDR1 SQVTM and CDR2 ANQGSEA. The V gene lost 4 bases and the J gene lost 6 bases, with 10 bases spanning the gap. CDR3 nucleotide sequence: TGCAGCGTTGCGGTGGGACCCGAGCAGTACGTC. Its translation is CSVAVGPEQYV.

This clonotype was observed many times. The V gene is TRBV28, the J gene TRBJ2-1, with 16 bases fitting TRBD2. J was trimmed by 8 bases and V by 5 bases; bases with no gene match: 9. From germline, CDR1 is MDHEN and CDR2 SYDVKM. The CDR3 is 17 amino acids. This chain's CDR3 is CASSPGGLAGGPHEQFF. CDR3 DNA sequence: TGTGCCAGCAGTCCGGGGGGACTAGCGGGAGGGCCCCATGAGCAGTTCTTC.

This clonotype was recorded many times. The chain uses TRBV6-6 and TRBJ2-5, with D maybe TRBD2 (5 bases). The CDR3 runs to 13 residues. The germline V and J ends were trimmed by 2 bases and 1 base, with 5 bases remaining between them. Germline lookup yields CDR1 MNHNY and CDR2 SVGAGI (reference sequence). The CDR3 nucleotides read TGTGCCAGCAGTTACACTAGCCAAGAGACCCAGTACTTC. Its protein product is CASSYTSQETQYF.

This clonotype was counted ten times or more. The CDR3 bases are TGCAGTGCGGCAACAGGGGCCCGGACCTATGGCTACACCTTC. Protein product: CSAATGARTYGYTF. The chain links TRBV20-1 to TRBJ1-2; 7 bases map to TRBD1. V trimming: 6 bases; J trimming: 4 bases; junction bases outside the gene matches: 11. This CDR3 spans 14 amino acids. Looked up from germline, CDR1 is DFQATT and CDR2 is SNEGSKA (reference sequence).

This clonotype was seen a few times. The chain links TRBV7-2 to TRBJ1-4, with a tentative D call TRBD1 (5 bases). The germline V and J ends were trimmed by 7 bases and 0 bases, with 9 bases remaining between them. The CDR3 contains 14 residues. Germline lookup yields CDR1 SGHTA and CDR2 FQGNSA. CDR3 in DNA: TGTGCCAGCACCGACAGTCCAACTAATGAAAAACTGTTTTTT. Its translation is CASTDSPTNEKLFF.

The chain couples TRBV7-8 to TRBJ2-2; TRBD1 aligns across 9 bases. The junction had 11 bases not matched to a gene; V was cut back by 4 bases and J by 5 bases. The length of the CDR3 is 17 residues. Germline values: CDR1 SGHVS, CDR2 FQNEAQ. The CDR3: CASSSPRQGVGTGELFF. The CDR3 DNA sequence: TGTGCCAGCAGCTCCCCGAGACAGGGGGTCGGTACCGGGGAGCTGTTTTTT.

This clonotype has ten or more counts. The rearrangement joins TRBV7-2 to TRBJ2-1, with 7 bases aligning to TRBD2. V was pared by 7 bases and J by 6 bases, with 12 bases of the junction left unmatched. There are 15 residues in the CDR3. The germline V gene encodes CDR1 SGHTA and CDR2 FQGNSA. The CDR3 nucleotides read TGTGCCAGCACCAAACCGACTAGCCTAGCCAATGAGCAGTTCTTC. Its protein product is CASTKPTSLANEQFF. Together with reference TRBV7-2 and TRBJ2-1, the CDR3 gives the full variable domain: GAGVSQSPSNKVTEKGKDVELRCDPISGHTALYWYRQSLGQGLEFLIYFQGNSAPDKSGLPSDRFSAERTGGSVSTLTIQRTQQEDSAVYLCASTKPTSLANEQFFGPGTRLTVL.

This clonotype was observed many times. The genes are TRBV19 and TRBJ1-5, with TRBD1 as a possible D gene (5 bases). The CDR3 loop spans 14 amino acids. V shed 3 bases and J shed 3 bases, with 9 bases lying between them. Germline V gene sequence: CDR1 LNHDA, CDR2 SQIVND (reference sequence). CDR3 DNA: TGTGCCAGTAGTATTGCTGGGACCAATCAGCCCCAGCATTTT. This sequence encodes CASSIAGTNQPQHF.

Ten or more counts support this clonotype. Here the CDR3 DNA reads TGTGCCAGCAGTTTAGGGGACAGGGGCAGAAACAAAAACATTCAGTACTTC. This gives the protein CASSLGDRGRNKNIQYF. This rearrangement joins TRBV12-3 or TRBV12-4 to TRBJ2-4, with TRBD1 matching over 10 bases. This CDR3 is 17 amino acids long. V was pared by 1 base and J by 3 bases, with 6 bases of the junction left unmatched.

This clonotype has more than one count but fewer than ten. The CDR3 nucleotides are TGTGCCAGCAGCTTCTCTAGCGGGAGTGGTACGCAGTATTTT. Translating gives CASSFSSGSGTQYF. V and J are TRBV7-2 and TRBJ2-3; 10 positions agree with TRBD2. The CDR3 spans 14 residues. Germline V gene sequence: CDR1 SGHTA, CDR2 FQGNSA. The V and J ends lost 3 bases and 8 bases, in that order; junction bases with no gene match: 5.

This clonotype was observed at least ten times. The J gene is TRBJ2-1, the V gene TRBV20-1, with TRBD2 matching 11 bases. The CDR3 extends over 14 amino acids. J gave up 6 bases and V 3 bases, and 4 bases lay outside the gene matches. Germline values: CDR1 DFQATT, CDR2 SNEGSKA (reference sequence). CDR3 coding DNA: TGCAGTGCTAGGTTAGCGGGAGGGCTCAATGAGCAGTTCTTC. This sequence encodes CSARLAGGLNEQFF.